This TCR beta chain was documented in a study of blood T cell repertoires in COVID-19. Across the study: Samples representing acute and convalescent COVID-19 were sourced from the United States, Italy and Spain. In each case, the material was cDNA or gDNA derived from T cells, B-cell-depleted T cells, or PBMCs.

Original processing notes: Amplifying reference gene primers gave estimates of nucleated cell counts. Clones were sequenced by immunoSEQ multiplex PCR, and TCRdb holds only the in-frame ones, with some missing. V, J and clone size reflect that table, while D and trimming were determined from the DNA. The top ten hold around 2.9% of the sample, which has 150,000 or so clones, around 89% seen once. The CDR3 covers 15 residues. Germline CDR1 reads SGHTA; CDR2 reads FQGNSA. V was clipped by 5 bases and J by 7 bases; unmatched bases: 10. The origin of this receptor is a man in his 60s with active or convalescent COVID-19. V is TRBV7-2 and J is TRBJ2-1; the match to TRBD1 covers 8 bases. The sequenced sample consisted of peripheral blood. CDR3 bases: TGTGCCAGCAGCGACAGGGGTTCCTCTTGGAATGAGCAGTTCTTC. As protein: CASSDRGSSWNEQFF.